This T cell receptor (beta chain) is drawn from a study of T cell responses to AZD1222 COVID-19 vaccine. Study observations and caveats: Donors, mostly white British, included more females; clonal diversity was possibly underestimated.

This CDR3 has 15 amino acids. The germline CDR1 and CDR2 sequences are SGDLS and YYNGEE. J was trimmed by 7 bases and V by 3 bases; bases with no gene match: 11. On this clone itself: The antigen is undetermined.

TCRdb keeps only in-frame clones here, not all; method: immunoSEQ multiplex PCR. The table shows approximately 110,000 clones, with roughly 89% occurring only once. This TCR derives from an adult who received the AZD1222 COVID-19 vaccine. The rearrangement links TRBV9 to TRBJ2-7, with TRBD1 identical over 9 bases. Sequenced material: peripheral blood, taken 28 days after the second AZD1222 dose. The CDR3 spells CASSGEPGQGREQYF. The DNA for the CDR3 is TGTGCCAGCAGCGGAGAACCGGGACAGGGTCGTGAGCAGTACTTC.